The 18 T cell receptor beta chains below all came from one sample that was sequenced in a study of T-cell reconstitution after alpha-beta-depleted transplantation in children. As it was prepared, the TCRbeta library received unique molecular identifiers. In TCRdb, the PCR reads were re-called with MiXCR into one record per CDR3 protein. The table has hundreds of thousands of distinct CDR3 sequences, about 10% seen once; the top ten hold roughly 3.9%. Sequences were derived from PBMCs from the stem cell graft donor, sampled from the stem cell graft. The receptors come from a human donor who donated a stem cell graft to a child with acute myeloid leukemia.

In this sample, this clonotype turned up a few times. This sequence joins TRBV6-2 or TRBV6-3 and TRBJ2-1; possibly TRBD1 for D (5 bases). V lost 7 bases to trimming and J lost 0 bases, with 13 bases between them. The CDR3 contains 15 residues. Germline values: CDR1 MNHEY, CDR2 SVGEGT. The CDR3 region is CASKQDPSSYNEQFF. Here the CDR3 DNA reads TGTGCCAGCAAACAGGACCCTAGCTCCTACAATGAGCAGTTCTTC.

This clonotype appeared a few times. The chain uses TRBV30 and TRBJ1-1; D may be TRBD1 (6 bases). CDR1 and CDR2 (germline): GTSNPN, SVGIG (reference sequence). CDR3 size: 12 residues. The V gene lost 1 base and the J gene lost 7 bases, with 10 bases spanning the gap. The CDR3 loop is CAWSEQGNEAFF. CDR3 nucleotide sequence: TGTGCCTGGAGTGAACAGGGAAATGAAGCTTTCTTT.

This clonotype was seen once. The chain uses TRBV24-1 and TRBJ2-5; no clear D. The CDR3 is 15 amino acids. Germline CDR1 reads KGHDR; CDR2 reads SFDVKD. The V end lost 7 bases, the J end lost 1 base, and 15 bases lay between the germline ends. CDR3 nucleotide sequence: TGTGCCACCAGCTCACCAAGGGCTGCCCAAGAGACCCAGTACTTC. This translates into CATSSPRAAQETQYF.

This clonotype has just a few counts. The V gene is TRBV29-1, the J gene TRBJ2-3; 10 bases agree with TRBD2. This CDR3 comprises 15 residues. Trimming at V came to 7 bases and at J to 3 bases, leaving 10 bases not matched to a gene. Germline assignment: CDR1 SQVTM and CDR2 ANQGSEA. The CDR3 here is CSAQAGGPGTDTQYF. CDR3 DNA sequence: TGCAGCGCTCAAGCGGGAGGGCCAGGAACAGATACGCAGTATTTT.

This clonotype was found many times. The CDR3, as DNA: TGCAGTGCTCTCGGGACTAGCGGGGGCACAGATACGCAGTATTTT. Translating it yields CSALGTSGGTDTQYF. The rearrangement uses TRBV20-1 and TRBJ2-3, with 13 bases lining up with TRBD2. The germline gives CDR1 DFQATT, CDR2 SNEGSKA (reference sequence). CDR3 length: 15 amino acids. V lost 5 bases, J lost 1 base, and 3 bases stayed unmatched.

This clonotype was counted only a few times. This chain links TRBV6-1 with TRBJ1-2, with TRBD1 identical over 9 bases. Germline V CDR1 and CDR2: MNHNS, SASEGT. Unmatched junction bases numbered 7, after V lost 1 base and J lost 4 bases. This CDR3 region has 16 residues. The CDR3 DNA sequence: TGTGCCAGCAGTGAAGGGCCGGGACAGGGAACCTATGGCTACACCTTC. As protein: CASSEGPGQGTYGYTF.

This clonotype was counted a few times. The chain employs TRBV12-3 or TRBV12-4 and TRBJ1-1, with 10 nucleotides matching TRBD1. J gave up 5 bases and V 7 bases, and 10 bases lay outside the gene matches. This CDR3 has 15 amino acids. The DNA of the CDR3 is TGTGCCAGCACCTGGACAGGGGGGCTGCGGACTGAAGCTTTCTTT. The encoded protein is CASTWTGGLRTEAFF.

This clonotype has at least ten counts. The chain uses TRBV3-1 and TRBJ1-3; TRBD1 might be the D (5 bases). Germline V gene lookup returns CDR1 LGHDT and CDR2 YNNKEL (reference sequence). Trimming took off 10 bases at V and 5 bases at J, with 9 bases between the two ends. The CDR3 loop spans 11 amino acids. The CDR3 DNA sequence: TGTGCCACCATGGACAGAAACACCATATATTTT. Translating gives CATMDRNTIYF.

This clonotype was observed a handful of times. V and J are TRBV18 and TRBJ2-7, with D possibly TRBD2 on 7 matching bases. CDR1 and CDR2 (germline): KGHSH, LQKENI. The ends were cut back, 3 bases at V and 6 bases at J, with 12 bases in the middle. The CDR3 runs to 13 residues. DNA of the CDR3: TGTGCCAGCTCACCCGGACTAGGGGGCGAGCAGTACTTC. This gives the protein CASSPGLGGEQYF.

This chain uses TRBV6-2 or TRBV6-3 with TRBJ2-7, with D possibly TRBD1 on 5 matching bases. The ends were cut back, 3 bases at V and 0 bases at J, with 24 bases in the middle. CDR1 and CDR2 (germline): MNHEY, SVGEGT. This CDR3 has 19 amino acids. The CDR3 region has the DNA TGTGCCAGCAGTTATACCCAAGGCAGGGTTCGGCCTGTCTCCTACGAGCAGTACTTC. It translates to CASSYTQGRVRPVSYEQYF.

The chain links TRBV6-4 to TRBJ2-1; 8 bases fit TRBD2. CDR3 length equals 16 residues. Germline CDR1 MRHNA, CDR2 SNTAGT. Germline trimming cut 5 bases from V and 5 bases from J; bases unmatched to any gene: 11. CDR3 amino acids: CASSSLSGSRNNEQFF. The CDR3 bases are TGTGCCAGCAGTTCACTCAGCGGGAGTCGCAACAATGAGCAGTTCTTC.

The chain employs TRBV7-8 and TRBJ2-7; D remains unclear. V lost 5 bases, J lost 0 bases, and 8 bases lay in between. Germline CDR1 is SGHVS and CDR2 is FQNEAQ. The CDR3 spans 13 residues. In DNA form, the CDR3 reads TGTGCCAGCAGCCAACATATCTCCTACGAGCAGTACTTC. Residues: CASSQHISYEQYF.

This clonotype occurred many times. The CDR3 loop reads CASSPFRLAGAEQYF. In nucleotides, the CDR3 is TGTGCCAGCAGCCCTTTCCGACTAGCTGGCGCCGAGCAGTACTTC. The chain carries TRBV21-1 and TRBJ2-7; the D call in the table, TRBD2, was not verified against the DNA. TRBV21-1 corresponds to a pseudogene. The CDR3 consists of 15 residues.

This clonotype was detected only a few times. CDR3 in DNA: TGTGCCAGCAGCCAGCAGCTGAAAGAAGAAGCTTTCTTT. Translating gives CASSQQLKEEAFF. V is TRBV3-1 and J is TRBJ1-1, with D unresolved. The CDR3 loop spans 13 amino acids. The V gene's germline CDR1 is LGHDT and CDR2 YNNKEL (reference sequence). V was clipped by 3 bases and J by 8 bases, with 13 bases between them. The whole variable domain, filled in from reference TRBV3-1 and TRBJ1-1, reads DTAVSQTPKYLVTQMGNDKSIKCEQNLGHDTMYWYKQDSKKFLKIMFSYNNKELIINETVPNRFSPKSPDKAHLNLHINSLELGDSAVYFCASSQQLKEEAFFGQGTRLTVV.

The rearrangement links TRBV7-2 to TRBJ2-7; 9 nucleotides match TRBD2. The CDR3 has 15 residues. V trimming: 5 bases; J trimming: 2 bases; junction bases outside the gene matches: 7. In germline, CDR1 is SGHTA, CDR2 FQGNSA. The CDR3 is CASSPRLAAPYEQYF. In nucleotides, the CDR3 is TGTGCCAGCAGCCCCCGACTAGCGGCCCCCTACGAGCAGTACTTC.

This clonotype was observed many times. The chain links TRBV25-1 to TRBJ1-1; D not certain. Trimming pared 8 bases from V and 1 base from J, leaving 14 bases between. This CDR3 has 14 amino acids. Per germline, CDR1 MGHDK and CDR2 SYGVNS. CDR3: CASYGDKGNTEAFF. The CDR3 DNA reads TGTGCCAGCTACGGGGATAAAGGGAACACTGAAGCTTTCTTT.

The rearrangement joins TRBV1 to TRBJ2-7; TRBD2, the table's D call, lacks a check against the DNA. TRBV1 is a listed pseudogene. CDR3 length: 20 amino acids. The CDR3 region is CTSSQDDAALTSGRFYEQYF. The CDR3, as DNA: TGCACCAGCAGCCAAGATGACGCGGCCCTCACAAGCGGGAGGTTCTACGAGCAGTACTTC.

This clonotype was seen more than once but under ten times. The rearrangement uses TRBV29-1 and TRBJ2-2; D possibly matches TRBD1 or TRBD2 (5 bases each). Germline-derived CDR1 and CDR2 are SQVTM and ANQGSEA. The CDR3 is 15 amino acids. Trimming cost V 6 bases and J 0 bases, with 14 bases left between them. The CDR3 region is CSVTGTDPNTGELFF. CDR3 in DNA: TGCAGCGTCACCGGGACGGATCCGAACACCGGGGAGCTGTTTTTT.